This TCR beta chain was sequenced for a study of T cells after yellow fever vaccination. Study-wide results and limits: The study noted that FACS-sorted repertoires could contain abundant clonotypes contaminating from the bulk population.

TCRdb passed the 5' RACE reads through MiXCR, listing each CDR3 protein once. In the table there are 20,000 to 30,000 distinct CDR3 sequences, over 3.5% of which are singletons. This CDR3 region has 15 residues. Looked up from germline, CDR1 is SGHRS and CDR2 is YFSETQ. The V end was cut by 7 bases, the J end by 0 bases, with 16 bases between. There are many counts of this clonotype. Specimen: PBMCs, either bulk or a sorted T-cell subset (CD4+, CD8+, memory, or dextramer-sorted; not recorded which), collected on the day of the yellow fever booster vaccination. This TCR was sampled from a man aged 18 to 29 who received the YFV17D yellow fever vaccine. The chain joins TRBV5-1 to TRBJ1-1; perhaps TRBD1 as D (5 bases). The CDR3 coding sequence is TGCGCCAGCTCCATTCCGGGGCGAATGAACACTGAAGCTTTCTTT. As protein: CASSIPGRMNTEAFF.